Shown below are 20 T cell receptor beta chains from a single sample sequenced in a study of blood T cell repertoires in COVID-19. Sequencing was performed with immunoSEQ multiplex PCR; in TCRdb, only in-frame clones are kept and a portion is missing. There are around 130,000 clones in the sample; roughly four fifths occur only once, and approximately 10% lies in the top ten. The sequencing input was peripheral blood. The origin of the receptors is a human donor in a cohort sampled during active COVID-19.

The CDR3 spells CASSLDRPNYGYTF. CDR3 nucleotides: TGTGCCAGCAGCTTAGACAGGCCTAACTATGGCTACACCTTC. The chain has TRBV5-5 and TRBJ1-2, with D perhaps TRBD1 (6 bases). Germline CDR1 SGHKS, CDR2 YYEKEE (reference sequence). CDR3 length: 14 residues. V shed 2 bases and J shed 0 bases, with 8 bases lying between them.

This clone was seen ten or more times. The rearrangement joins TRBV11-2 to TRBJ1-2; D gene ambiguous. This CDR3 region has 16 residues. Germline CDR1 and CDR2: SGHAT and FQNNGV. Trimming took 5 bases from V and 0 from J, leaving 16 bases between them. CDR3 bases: TGTGCCAGCAGCACTATTGTGTCAGTCTCTAACTATGGCTACACCTTC. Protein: CASSTIVSVSNYGYTF.

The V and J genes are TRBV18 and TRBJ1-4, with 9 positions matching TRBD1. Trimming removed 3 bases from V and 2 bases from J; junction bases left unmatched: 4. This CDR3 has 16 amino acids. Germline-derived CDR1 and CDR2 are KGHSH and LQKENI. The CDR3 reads CASSPQQGATNEKLFF. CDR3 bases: TGTGCCAGCTCACCCCAACAGGGGGCTACTAATGAAAAACTGTTTTTT.

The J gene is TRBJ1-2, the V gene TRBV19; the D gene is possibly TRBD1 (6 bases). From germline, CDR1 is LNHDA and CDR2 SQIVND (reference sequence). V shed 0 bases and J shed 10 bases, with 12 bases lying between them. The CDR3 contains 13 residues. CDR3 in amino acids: CASSIETGSVYTF. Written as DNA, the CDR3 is TGTGCCAGTAGTATAGAGACAGGAAGTGTCTACACCTTC.

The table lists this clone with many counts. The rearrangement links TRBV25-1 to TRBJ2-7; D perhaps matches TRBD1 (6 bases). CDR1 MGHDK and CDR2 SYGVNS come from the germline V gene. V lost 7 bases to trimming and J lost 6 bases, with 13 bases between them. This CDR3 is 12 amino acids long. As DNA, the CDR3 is TGTGCCAGCACGACAGGCGTCAGCGAGCAGTACTTC. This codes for CASTTGVSEQYF.

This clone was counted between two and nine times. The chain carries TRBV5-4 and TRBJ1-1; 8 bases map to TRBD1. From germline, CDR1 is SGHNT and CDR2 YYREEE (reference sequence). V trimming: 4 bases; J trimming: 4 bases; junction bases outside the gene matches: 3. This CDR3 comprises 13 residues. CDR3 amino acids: CASSLQGGTEAFF. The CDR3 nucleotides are TGTGCCAGCAGCCTACAGGGGGGCACTGAAGCTTTCTTT.

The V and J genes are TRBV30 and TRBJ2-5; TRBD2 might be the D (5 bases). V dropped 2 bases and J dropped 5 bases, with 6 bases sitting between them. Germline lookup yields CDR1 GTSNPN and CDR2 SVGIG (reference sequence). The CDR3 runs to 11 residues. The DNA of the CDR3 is TGTGCCTGGAGTCCGGGGGAGACCCAGTACTTC. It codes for CAWSPGETQYF.

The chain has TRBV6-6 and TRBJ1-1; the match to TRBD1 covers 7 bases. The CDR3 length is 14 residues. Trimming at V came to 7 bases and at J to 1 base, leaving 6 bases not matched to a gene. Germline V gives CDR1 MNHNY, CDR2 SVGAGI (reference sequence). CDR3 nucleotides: TGTGCCAGCATAAGCCGACAGGGGAACACTGAAGCTTTCTTT. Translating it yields CASISRQGNTEAFF.

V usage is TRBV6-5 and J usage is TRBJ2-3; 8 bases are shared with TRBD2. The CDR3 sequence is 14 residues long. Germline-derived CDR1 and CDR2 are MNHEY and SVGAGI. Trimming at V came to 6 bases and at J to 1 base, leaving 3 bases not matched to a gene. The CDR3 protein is CASRRGGRTDTQYF. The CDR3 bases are TGTGCCAGCAGGCGCGGGGGGCGCACAGATACGCAGTATTTT.

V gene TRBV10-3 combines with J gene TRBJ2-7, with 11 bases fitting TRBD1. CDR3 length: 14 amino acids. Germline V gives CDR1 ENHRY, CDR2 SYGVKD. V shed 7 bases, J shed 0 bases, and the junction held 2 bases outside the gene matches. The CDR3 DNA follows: TGTGCCATCAAAGGGACAGGGGGCTCCTACGAGCAGTACTTC. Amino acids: CAIKGTGGSYEQYF.

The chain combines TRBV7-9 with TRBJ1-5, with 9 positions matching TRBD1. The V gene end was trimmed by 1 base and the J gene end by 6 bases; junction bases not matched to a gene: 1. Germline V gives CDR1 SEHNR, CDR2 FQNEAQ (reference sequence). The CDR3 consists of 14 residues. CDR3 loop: CASSLDRGPQPQHF. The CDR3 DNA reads TGTGCCAGCAGCTTAGACAGGGGGCCTCAGCCCCAGCATTTT.

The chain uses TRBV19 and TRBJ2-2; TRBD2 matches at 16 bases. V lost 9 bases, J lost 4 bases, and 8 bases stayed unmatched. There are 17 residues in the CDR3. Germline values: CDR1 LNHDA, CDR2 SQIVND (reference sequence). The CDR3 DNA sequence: TGTGCCAGCAGAGGGACTAGCGGGGGGGCCGGCACCGGGGAGCTGTTTTTT. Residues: CASRGTSGGAGTGELFF.

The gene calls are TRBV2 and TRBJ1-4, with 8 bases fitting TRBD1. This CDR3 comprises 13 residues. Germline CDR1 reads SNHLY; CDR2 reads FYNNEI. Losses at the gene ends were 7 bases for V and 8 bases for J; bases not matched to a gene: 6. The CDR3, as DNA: TGTGCCAGCACTACAGGGGGGGAGGAAAAACTGTTTTTT. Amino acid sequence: CASTTGGEEKLFF.

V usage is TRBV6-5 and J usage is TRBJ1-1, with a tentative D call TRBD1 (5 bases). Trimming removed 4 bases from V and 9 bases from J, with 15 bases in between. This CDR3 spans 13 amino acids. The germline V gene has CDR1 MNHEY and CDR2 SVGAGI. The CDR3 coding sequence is TGTGCCAGCAGTTTCGGGAGGGGTGATCAAGCTTTCTTT. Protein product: CASSFGRGDQAFF.

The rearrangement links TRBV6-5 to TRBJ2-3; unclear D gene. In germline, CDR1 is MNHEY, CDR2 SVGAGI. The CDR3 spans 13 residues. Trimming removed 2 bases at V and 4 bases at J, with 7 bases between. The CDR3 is CASSYRYPDTQYF. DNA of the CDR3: TGTGCCAGCAGTTACCGGTATCCAGATACGCAGTATTTT.

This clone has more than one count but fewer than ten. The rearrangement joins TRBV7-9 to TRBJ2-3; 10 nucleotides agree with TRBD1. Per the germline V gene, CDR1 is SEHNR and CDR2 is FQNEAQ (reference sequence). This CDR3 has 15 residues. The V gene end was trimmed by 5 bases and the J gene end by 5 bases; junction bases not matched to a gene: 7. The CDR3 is CASSPRQGARDTQYF. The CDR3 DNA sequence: TGTGCCAGCAGCCCGAGACAGGGGGCTAGAGATACGCAGTATTTT.

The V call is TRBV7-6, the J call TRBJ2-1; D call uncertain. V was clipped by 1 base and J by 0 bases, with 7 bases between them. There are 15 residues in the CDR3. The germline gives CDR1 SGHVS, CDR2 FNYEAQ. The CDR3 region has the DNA TGTGCCAGCAGCTTAGTGGGCAGCTCCTACAATGAGCAGTTCTTC. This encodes CASSLVGSSYNEQFF.

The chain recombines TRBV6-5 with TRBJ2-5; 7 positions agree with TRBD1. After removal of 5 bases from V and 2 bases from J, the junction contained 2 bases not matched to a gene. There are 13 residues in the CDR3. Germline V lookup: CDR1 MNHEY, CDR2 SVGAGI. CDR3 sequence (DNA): TGTGCCAGCAGTACGGGACAGCAAGAGACCCAGTACTTC. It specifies CASSTGQQETQYF.

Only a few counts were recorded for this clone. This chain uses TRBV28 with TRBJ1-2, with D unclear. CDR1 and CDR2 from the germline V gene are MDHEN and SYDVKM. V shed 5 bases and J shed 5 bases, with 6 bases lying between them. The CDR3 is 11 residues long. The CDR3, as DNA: TGTGCCAGCAGTCCCACATATGGCTACACCTTC. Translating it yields CASSPTYGYTF.

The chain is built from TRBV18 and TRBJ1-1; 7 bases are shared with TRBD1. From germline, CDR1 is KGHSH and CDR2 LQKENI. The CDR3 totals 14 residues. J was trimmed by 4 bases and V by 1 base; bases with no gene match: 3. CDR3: CASSPQQGPTEAFF. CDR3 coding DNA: TGTGCCAGCTCACCACAACAGGGGCCCACTGAAGCTTTCTTT.